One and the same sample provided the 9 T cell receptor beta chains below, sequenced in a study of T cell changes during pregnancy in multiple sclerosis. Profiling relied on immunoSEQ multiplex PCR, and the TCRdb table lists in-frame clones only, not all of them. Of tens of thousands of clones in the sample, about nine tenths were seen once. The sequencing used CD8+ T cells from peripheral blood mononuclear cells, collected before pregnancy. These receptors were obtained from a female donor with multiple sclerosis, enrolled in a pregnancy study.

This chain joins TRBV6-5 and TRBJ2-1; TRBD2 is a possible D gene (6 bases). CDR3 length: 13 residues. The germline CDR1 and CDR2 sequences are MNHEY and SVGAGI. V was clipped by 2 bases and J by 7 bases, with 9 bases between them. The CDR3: CASSYGGMNEQFF. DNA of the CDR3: TGTGCCAGCAGTTACGGAGGGATGAATGAGCAGTTCTTC.

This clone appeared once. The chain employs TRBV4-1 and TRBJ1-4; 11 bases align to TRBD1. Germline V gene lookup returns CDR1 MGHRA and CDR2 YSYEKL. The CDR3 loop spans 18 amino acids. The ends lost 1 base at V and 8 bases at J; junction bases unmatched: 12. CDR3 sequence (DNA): TGCGCCAGCAGCCAAGCCGGGACAGGGGGGAGTAGCGGGGAAAAACTGTTTTTT. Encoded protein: CASSQAGTGGSSGEKLFF.

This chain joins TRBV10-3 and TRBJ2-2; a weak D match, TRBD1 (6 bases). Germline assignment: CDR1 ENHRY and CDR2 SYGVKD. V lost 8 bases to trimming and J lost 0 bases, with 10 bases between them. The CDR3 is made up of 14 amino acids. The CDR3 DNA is TGTGCCATCGGGGGCAGATCGAACACCGGGGAGCTGTTTTTT. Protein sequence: CAIGGRSNTGELFF.

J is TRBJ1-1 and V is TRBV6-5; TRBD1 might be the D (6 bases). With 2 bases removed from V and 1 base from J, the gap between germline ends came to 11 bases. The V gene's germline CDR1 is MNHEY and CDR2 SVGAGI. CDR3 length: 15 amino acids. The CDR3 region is CASSYATRGNTEAFF. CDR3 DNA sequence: TGTGCCAGCAGTTACGCGACCAGGGGGAACACTGAAGCTTTCTTT.

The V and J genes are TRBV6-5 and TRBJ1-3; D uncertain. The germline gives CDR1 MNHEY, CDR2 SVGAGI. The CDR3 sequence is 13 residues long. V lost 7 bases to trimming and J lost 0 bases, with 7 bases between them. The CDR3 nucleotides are TGTGCCAGCATTCCCAGCTCTGGAAACACCATATATTTT. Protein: CASIPSSGNTIYF.

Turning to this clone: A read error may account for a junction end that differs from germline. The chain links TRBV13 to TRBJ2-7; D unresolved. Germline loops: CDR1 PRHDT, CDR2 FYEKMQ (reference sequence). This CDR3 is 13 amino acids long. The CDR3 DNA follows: TGTGCCAGCAGCCTAGGACGGTACTACGAGCAGTACTTC. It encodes CASSLGRYYEQYF.

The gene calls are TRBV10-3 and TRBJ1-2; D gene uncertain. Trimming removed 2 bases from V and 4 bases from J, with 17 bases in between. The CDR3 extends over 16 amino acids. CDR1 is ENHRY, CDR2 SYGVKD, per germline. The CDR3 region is CAISEPGFTGSYGYTF. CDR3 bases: TGTGCCATCAGTGAGCCCGGGTTTACGGGGAGCTATGGCTACACCTTC.

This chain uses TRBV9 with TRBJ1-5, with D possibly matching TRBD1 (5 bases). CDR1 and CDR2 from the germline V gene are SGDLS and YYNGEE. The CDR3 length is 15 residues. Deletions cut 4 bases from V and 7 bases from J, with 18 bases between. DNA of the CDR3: TGTGCCAGCAGCCCCACTGCAGGGATGGGCCAGCCCCAGCATTTT. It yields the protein CASSPTAGMGQPQHF.

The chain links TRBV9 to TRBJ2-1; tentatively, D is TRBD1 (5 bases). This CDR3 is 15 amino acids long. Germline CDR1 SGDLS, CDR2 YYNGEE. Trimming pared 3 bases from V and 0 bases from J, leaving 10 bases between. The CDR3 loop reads CASSGGRSSYNEQFF. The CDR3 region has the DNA TGTGCCAGCAGCGGGGGCCGTAGCTCCTACAATGAGCAGTTCTTC.